The 18 T cell receptor beta chains reported below all come from one sample, sequenced in a study of T cells in Graves' hyperthyroidism and ophthalmopathy. The investigators amplified TCR beta CDR3 regions from RNA transcripts. A set of HTBI primers served as the primers for a first-round RT-PCR of the TCR CDR3. TCRdb called the multiplex PCR reads again in MiXCR, with one record for every CDR3 protein. Among a few hundred thousand distinct CDR3 sequences listed, approximately 18% were seen once. Sequenced sample: blood. These receptors were taken from a woman in her 40s with Graves' ophthalmopathy.

This clonotype was observed a few times. The V call is TRBV10-3, the J call TRBJ2-7; TRBD1 matches 9 bases. Germline trimming cut 4 bases from V and 3 bases from J; bases unmatched to any gene: 7. Per the germline V gene, CDR1 is ENHRY and CDR2 is SYGVKD. CDR3 length: 15 residues. CDR3 coding DNA: TGTGCCATCAGTGGACGGACAGGGGACGTCTACGAGCAGTACTTC. Translation: CAISGRTGDVYEQYF.

The chain employs TRBV7-2 and TRBJ2-7, with 9 positions matching TRBD1. Germline-derived CDR1 and CDR2 are SGHTA and FQGNSA. J lost 4 bases, V lost 5 bases, and 6 bases had no gene match. The CDR3 is made up of 14 amino acids. The CDR3 is CASSRGQGLYEQYF. Here the CDR3 DNA reads TGTGCCAGCAGCCGGGGACAGGGTCTTTACGAGCAGTACTTC.

A remark on this clonotype: The junction departs from germline at one end; a sequencing error may be responsible. CDR3 protein: CASRTTGNYGYIF. The CDR3 DNA is TGTGCCAGCAGAACGACAGGGAACTATGGCTACATCTTC. V and J are TRBV6-2 or TRBV6-3 and TRBJ1-2; the match to TRBD1 covers 7 bases. Germline-derived CDR1 and CDR2 are MNHEY and SVGEGT. The CDR3 contains 13 residues.

This clonotype was detected ten times or more. The DNA for the CDR3 is TGTGCCAGCAGTCCCGACTCACTAGCACTCCCCGGCGAGCAGTACTTC. Amino acid sequence: CASSPDSLALPGEQYF. J is TRBJ2-7 and V is TRBV28, with D possibly being TRBD2 (6 bases). V dropped 5 bases and J dropped 6 bases, with 23 bases sitting between them. The CDR3 sequence is 16 residues long. CDR1 MDHEN and CDR2 SYDVKM come from the germline V gene.

The rearrangement joins TRBV6-1 to TRBJ2-4, with D unclear. Germline lookup yields CDR1 MNHNS and CDR2 SASEGT. The CDR3 is 13 amino acids. V shed 8 bases and J shed 0 bases, with 8 bases lying between them. CDR3 sequence (DNA): TGTGCCAGCTCTGTGATAGCCAAAAACATTCAGTACTTC. Protein product: CASSVIAKNIQYF.

This clonotype was recorded many times. The J gene is TRBJ1-1, the V gene TRBV7-9; TRBD1 aligns across 11 bases. The CDR3 sequence is 13 residues long. CDR1 is SEHNR, CDR2 FQNEAQ, per germline (reference sequence). V was pared by 1 base and J by 10 bases, with 2 bases of the junction left unmatched. Here the CDR3 reads CASSLGDRGRAFF. In DNA, the CDR3 is TGTGCCAGCAGCTTAGGGGACAGGGGGAGAGCTTTCTTT. Full variable domain (remainder filled in from reference TRBV7-9 and TRBJ1-1): DTGVSQNPRHKITKRGQNVTFRCDPISEHNRLYWYRQTLGQGPEFLTYFQNEAQLEKSRLLSDRFSAERPKGSFSTLEIQRTEQGDSAMYLCASSLGDRGRAFFGQGTRLTVV.

The rearrangement links TRBV12-3 or TRBV12-4 to TRBJ2-2; 7 bases align to TRBD2. The junction had 7 bases not matched to a gene; V was cut back by 6 bases and J by 3 bases. This CDR3 has 15 residues. This CDR3 is CASREPGLDTGELFF. The DNA of the CDR3 is TGTGCCAGCAGAGAACCTGGACTAGACACCGGGGAGCTGTTTTTT.

This clonotype was found many times. This chain uses TRBV11-1 with TRBJ1-1, with a weak D call TRBD1 (5 bases). Germline CDR1 SGHAT, CDR2 FQDESV (reference sequence). V lost 2 bases and J lost 1, with 17 bases in between. The CDR3 covers 17 residues. The CDR3 region has the DNA TGTGCCAGCAGCTTATGGCAGGGAGCAAATCAGAACACTGAAGCTTTCTTT. Protein sequence: CASSLWQGANQNTEAFF.

This clonotype was detected many times. The chain combines TRBV7-2 with TRBJ1-1, with 7 bases identical to TRBD1. The CDR3 length is 14 residues. Germline CDR1 reads SGHTA; CDR2 reads FQGNSA. Germline trimming cut 1 base from V and 4 bases from J; bases unmatched to any gene: 3. For the CDR3, the DNA is TGTGCCAGCAGCTTAGACAGGGGTTTCACTGAAGCTTTCTTT. This sequence encodes CASSLDRGFTEAFF.

This clonotype was recorded at least ten times. This chain links TRBV7-2 with TRBJ2-2; maybe TRBD2 (6 bases). Trimming took off 4 bases at V and 2 bases at J, with 14 bases between the two ends. The germline V gene encodes CDR1 SGHTA and CDR2 FQGNSA. The CDR3 length is 16 residues. The CDR3 here is CASSSISGRNTGELFF. CDR3 nucleotide sequence: TGTGCCAGCAGCTCCATCTCCGGGAGAAACACCGGGGAGCTGTTTTTT.

Regarding this clonotype: Given a much more abundant clone one base away, this may be a read error. The chain uses TRBV30 and TRBJ2-7; D gene uncertain. Germline lookup yields CDR1 GTSNPN and CDR2 SVGIG (reference sequence). The CDR3 consists of 15 residues. Trimming pared 3 bases from V and 3 bases from J, leaving 18 bases between. The CDR3 sequence: CAWRLGNGSNYEQYF. In DNA, the CDR3 is TGTGCCTGGAGGTTGGGGAATGGATCCAACTACGAGCAGTACTTC.

This clonotype was seen more than once but under ten times. The chain recombines TRBV5-1 with TRBJ2-7, with 9 bases aligning to TRBD2. The CDR3 extends over 18 amino acids. The germline V gene has CDR1 SGHRS and CDR2 YFSETQ. After removal of 1 base from V and 2 bases from J, the junction contained 13 bases not matched to a gene. The CDR3 spells CASSLILSGSSLAYEQYF. In DNA, the CDR3 is TGCGCCAGCAGCTTGATCCTTAGCGGGAGTTCTTTAGCCTACGAGCAGTACTTC.

The sample holds many counts of this clonotype. The chain combines TRBV29-1 with TRBJ1-1; D is undetermined. CDR1 and CDR2 (germline): SQVTM, ANQGSEA. This CDR3 spans 13 amino acids. Trimming removed 6 bases at V and 0 bases at J, with 11 bases between. The CDR3 is CSVPWGMNTEAFF. Here the CDR3 DNA reads TGCAGCGTCCCTTGGGGAATGAACACTGAAGCTTTCTTT.

This clonotype was counted ten times or more. This chain uses TRBV7-2 with TRBJ2-5, with 8 positions matching TRBD2. Germline V gene data show CDR1 as SGHTA and CDR2 as FQGNSA. This CDR3 has 17 amino acids. V gave up 2 bases and J gave up 2 bases; unmatched junction bases: 10. This CDR3 reads CASSLRPAGVWQETQYF. The CDR3 region has the DNA TGTGCCAGCAGCTTACGCCCAGCGGGAGTGTGGCAAGAGACCCAGTACTTC.

The table lists this clonotype with many counts. This chain connects TRBV11-2 to TRBJ1-1; TRBD1 agrees at 9 bases. Germline CDR1 SGHAT, CDR2 FQNNGV. V lost 5 bases and J lost 5; bases outside the gene matches: 15. The CDR3 has 17 residues. CDR3 amino acids: CASSQSRDRDGGTEAFF. The DNA for the CDR3 is TGTGCCAGCAGCCAATCCCGGGACAGGGACGGAGGGACTGAAGCTTTCTTT.

At least ten counts were recorded for this clonotype. The V and J genes are TRBV7-2 and TRBJ1-2, with 7 bases matching TRBD1. V shed 5 bases, J shed 4 bases, and the junction held 13 bases outside the gene matches. Germline values: CDR1 SGHTA, CDR2 FQGNSA. The CDR3 spans 16 residues. The CDR3 protein is CASSASLPGQLYGYTF. In nucleotides, the CDR3 is TGTGCCAGCAGCGCTAGCCTACCGGGACAGCTCTATGGCTACACCTTC. Drawing the rest from reference TRBV7-2 and TRBJ1-2, the complete variable domain is GAGVSQSPSNKVTEKGKDVELRCDPISGHTALYWYRQSLGQGLEFLIYFQGNSAPDKSGLPSDRFSAERTGGSVSTLTIQRTQQEDSAVYLCASSASLPGQLYGYTFGSGTRLTVV.

This clonotype came up many times. This CDR3 reads CASSTNRVATEAFF. The CDR3 DNA reads TGTGCCAGCAGTACCAACAGGGTTGCGACTGAAGCTTTCTTT. The gene calls are TRBV27 and TRBJ1-1; the D gene is possibly TRBD1 (6 bases). Germline V CDR1 and CDR2: MNHEY, SMNVEV (reference sequence). The CDR3 length is 14 residues. Between the trimmed V and J ends, which lost 5 bases and 5 bases, there was a span of 15 bases.

This clonotype was detected ten times or more. The chain links TRBV18 to TRBJ2-3; D call uncertain. Trimming removed 6 bases at V and 2 bases at J, with 9 bases between. Germline values: CDR1 KGHSH, CDR2 LQKENI. The length of the CDR3 is 13 residues. The CDR3 here is CASSMRTTDTQYF. CDR3 coding DNA: TGTGCCAGCTCCATGCGCACCACAGATACGCAGTATTTT.